This T cell receptor (beta chain) was identified in a study of blood T cells in healthy people across ages. Broader study findings: For the donors, CMV status was unknown and possibly confounded expanded clonotype changes.

In its sample, this clonotype was seen many times. Its antigen is unidentified. Investigators took about 9.2 milliliters of peripheral blood from every donor. Each sample provided at least 5.5 micrograms of extracted total RNA. Trimming removed 5 bases from V and 0 bases from J, with 11 bases in between. Per the germline V gene, CDR1 is SGHAT and CDR2 is FQNNGV. CDR3 size: 15 residues. Primed by a sample-barcoded 5' primer and a J-beta primer mix, a second PCR proceeded for about 7 to 11 cycles. TCRdb re-called the 5' RACE reads through MiXCR, storing one row per CDR3 protein. The data hold some 890,000 distinct CDR3 sequences, with 25% to 30% observed a single time. This sample was shared with a second study, whose subject was T cells of mothers and their children. That source reports: Nine systemically healthy Caucasian donors: three mothers, six children.

The rearrangement uses TRBV11-2 and TRBJ2-4; possible D gene TRBD1, 6 bases. Sequenced material: blood. The TCR was taken from a woman aged 40 to 50 in good health. The CDR3 nucleotides are TGTGCCAGCAGCCCACAGGGAAAAGCCAAAAACATTCAGTACTTC. As protein: CASSPQGKAKNIQYF.